This T cell receptor (beta chain) was sequenced for a study of T-cell reconstitution after alpha-beta-depleted transplantation in children. From germline, CDR1 is SGHTA and CDR2 FQGTGA. The junction had 3 bases not matched to a gene; V was cut back by 6 bases and J by 1 base. The length of the CDR3 is 16 residues. This clonotype was counted at least ten times. Unique molecular identifiers were used to barcode this TCRbeta library. A single record per CDR3 protein comes from TCRdb applying MiXCR to the PCR reads. The table has hundreds of thousands of distinct CDR3 sequences, around 13% seen once. The V and J genes are TRBV7-3 and TRBJ2-3, with TRBD2 identical over 14 bases. This clonotype was obtained from a girl aged 2 to 9 with congenital amegakaryocytic thrombocytopenia, due to receive a stem cell transplant. Sample: PBMCs, taken before TCRalphabeta/CD19-depleted stem cell transplant. The chain's CDR3 is CASSSGLAGGTDTQYF. The CDR3 nucleotides read TGTGCCAGCAGTTCGGGACTAGCGGGGGGCACAGATACGCAGTATTTT.